This paragraph reports one T cell receptor beta chain. Its cognate antigen is unknown. This record comes from a study of post-analysis software for immune sequencing data. General observations from the study: Patients had higher frequencies than controls of five TRBV segments, including TRBV5-6, TRBV5-1 and TRBV20-1.

The authors incorporated unique molecular identifiers into the TCR beta cDNA libraries. TCRdb re-analysed the PCR reads in MiXCR, keeping a single row per CDR3 protein. The sample has 450,000 to 700,000 distinct CDR3 sequences; around 44% are singletons. V was pared by 5 bases and J by 2 bases, with 9 bases of the junction left unmatched. The CDR3 has 15 amino acids. Sequenced material: blood. The rearrangement uses TRBV12-3 or TRBV12-4 and TRBJ2-7; 7 bases are shared with TRBD2. This sequence originates from a girl aged 5-17 years with multiple sclerosis. The CDR3 is CASSPTGLAAYEQYF. The CDR3 DNA reads TGTGCCAGCAGTCCAACCGGCCTAGCGGCCTACGAGCAGTACTTC.